This TCR beta chain is from a study of CXCR3-negative and CXCR3-positive naive CD8 T cells. Details on this clonotype: Its specificity is unknown.

Study outcomes and limitations: Surface CD5 matched across naive subsets, and TRB CDR3 properties served to infer TCR strength. CXCR3-positive naive cells had TRB CDR3s that were more hydrophobic than CXCR3-negative naive cells had. Memory CD8+ cells had much lower diversity, and both naive subsets had comparably high diversity.

Germline V gene sequence: CDR1 SGHTA, CDR2 FQGNSA. This CDR3 is 13 amino acids long. Through 5' RACE with UMI labels, the TRB cDNA libraries were prepared. Using the 5' RACE reads, TCRdb records one entry per CDR3 protein without DNA. The sample includes 50,000 to 65,000 distinct CDR3 sequences. Sequenced: naive CXCR3+ CD8+ T cells from blood. Subset reported: CD45RO-CCR7+CD27+CD95- naive CD8+ T cells expressing CXCR3 (TNR3+). This TCR derives from a human donor in good health. Some clones in this sample may be carry-over from other donors' samples. The genes are TRBV7-2 and TRBJ2-7. CDR3 in amino acids: CASSPGPSYEQYF.